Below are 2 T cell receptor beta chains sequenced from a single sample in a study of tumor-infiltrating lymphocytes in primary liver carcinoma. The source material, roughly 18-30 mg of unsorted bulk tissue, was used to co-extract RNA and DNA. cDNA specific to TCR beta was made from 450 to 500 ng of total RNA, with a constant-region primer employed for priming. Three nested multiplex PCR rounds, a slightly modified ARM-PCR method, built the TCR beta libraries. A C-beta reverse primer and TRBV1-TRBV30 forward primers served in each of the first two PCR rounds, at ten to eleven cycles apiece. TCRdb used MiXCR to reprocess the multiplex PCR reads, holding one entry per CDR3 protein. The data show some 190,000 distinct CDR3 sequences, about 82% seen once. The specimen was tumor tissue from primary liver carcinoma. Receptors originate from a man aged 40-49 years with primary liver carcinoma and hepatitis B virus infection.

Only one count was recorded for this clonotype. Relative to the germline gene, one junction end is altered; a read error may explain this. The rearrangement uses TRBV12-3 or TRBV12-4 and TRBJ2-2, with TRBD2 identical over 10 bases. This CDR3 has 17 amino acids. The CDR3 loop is CASSFRSSGRNTGELFF. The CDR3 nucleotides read TGTGCCAGCAGTTTCCGGAGTAGCGGGAGGAACACAGGGGAGCTGTTTTTT.

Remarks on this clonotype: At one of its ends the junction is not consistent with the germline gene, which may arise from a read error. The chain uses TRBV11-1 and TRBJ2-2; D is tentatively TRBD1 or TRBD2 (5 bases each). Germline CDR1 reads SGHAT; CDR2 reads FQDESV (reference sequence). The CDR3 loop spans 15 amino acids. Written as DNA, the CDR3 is TGTGCCAGCAGCTATATGGGACCTTTCTCCGGGGAGCTGTTATTT. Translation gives CASSYMGPFSGELLF.